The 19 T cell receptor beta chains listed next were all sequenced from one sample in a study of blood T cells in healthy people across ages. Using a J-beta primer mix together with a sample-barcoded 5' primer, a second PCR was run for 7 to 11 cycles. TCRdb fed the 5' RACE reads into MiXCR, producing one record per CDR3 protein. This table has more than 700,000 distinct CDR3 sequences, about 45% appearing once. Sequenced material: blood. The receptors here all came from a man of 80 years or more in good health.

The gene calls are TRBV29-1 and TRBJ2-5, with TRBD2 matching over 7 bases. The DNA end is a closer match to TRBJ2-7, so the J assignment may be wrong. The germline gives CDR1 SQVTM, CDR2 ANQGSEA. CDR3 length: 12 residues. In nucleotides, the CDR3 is TGCAGCGCTGGGAGCGGGATCAACGAGCAGTACTTC. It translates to CSAGSGINEQYF.

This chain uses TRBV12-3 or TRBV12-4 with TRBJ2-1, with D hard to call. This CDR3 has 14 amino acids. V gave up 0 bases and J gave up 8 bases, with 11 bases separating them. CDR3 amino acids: CASSLALDGHEQFF. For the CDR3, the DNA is TGTGCCAGCAGTTTAGCGCTAGATGGGCATGAGCAGTTCTTC.

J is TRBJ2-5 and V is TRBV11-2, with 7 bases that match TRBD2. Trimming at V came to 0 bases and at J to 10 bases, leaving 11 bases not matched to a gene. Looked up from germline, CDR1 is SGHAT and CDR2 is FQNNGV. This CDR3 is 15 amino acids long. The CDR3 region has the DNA TGTGCCAGCAGCTTAGAGTCATCGGGGAGGGCGGGCCAGTACTTC. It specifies CASSLESSGRAGQYF.

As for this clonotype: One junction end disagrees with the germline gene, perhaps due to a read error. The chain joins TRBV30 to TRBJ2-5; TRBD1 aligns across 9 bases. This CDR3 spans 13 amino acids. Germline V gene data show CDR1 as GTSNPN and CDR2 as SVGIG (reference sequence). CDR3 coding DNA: TGTGCCTTCAACAGGGGGCTAGCAGAGGCCCAGTACTTC. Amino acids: CAFNRGLAEAQYF.

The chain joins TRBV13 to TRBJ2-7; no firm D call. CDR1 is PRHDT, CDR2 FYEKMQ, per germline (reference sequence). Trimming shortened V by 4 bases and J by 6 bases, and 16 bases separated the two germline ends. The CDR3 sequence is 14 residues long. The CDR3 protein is CASSSHLGQSEQYF. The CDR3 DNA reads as TGTGCCAGCAGCTCCCATCTCGGTCAAAGCGAGCAGTACTTC.

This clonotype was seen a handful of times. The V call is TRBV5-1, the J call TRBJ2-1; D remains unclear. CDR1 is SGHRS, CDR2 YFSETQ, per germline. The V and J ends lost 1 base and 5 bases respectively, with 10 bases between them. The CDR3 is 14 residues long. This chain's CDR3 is CASSLSRPDNEQFF. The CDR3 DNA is TGCGCCAGCAGCTTGTCTAGGCCGGACAATGAGCAGTTCTTC. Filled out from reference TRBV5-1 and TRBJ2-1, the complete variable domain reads KAGVTQTPRYLIKTRGQQVTLSCSPISGHRSVSWYQQTPGQGLQFLFEYFSETQRNKGNFPGRFSGRQFSNSRSEMNVSTLELGDSALYLCASSLSRPDNEQFFGPGTRLTVL.

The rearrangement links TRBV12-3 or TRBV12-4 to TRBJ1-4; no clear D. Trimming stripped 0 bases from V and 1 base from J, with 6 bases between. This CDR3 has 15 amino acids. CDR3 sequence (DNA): TGTGCCAGCAGTTTAGCGGGGAGAACTAATGAAAAACTGTTTTTT. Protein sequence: CASSLAGRTNEKLFF.

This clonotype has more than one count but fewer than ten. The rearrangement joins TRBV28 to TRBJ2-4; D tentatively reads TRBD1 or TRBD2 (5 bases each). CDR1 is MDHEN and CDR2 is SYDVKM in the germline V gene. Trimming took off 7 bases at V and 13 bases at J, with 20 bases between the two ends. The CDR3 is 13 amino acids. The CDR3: CASTLPGWDGQYF. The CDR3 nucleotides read TGTGCCAGCACCCTCCCCGGCTGGGACGGGCAGTACTTC.

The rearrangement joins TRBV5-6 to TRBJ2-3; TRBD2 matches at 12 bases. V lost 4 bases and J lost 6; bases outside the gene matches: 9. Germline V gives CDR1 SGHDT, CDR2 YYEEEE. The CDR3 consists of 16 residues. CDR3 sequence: CASSDSSGRAVDTQYF. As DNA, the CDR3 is TGTGCCAGCAGCGACTCTAGCGGGAGGGCGGTTGATACGCAGTATTTT. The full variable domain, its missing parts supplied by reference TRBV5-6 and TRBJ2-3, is DAGVTQSPTHLIKTRGQQVTLRCSPKSGHDTVSWYQQALGQGPQFIFQYYEEEERQRGNFPDRFSGHQFPNYSSELNVNALLLGDSALYLCASSDSSGRAVDTQYFGPGTRLTVL.

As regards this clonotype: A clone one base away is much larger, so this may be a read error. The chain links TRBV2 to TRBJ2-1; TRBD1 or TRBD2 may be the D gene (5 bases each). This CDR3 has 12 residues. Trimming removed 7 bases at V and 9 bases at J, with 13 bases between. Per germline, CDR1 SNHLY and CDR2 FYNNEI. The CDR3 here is CASNSRGTEQFF. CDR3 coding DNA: TGTGCCAGCAATTCTCGAGGGACTGAGCAGTTCTTC.

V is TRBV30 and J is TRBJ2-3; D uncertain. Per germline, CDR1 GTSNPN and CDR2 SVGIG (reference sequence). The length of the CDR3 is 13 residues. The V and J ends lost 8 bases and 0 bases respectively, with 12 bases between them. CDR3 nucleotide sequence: TGTGCCGGGAAAACGGCTAGCACAGATACGCAGTATTTT. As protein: CAGKTASTDTQYF.

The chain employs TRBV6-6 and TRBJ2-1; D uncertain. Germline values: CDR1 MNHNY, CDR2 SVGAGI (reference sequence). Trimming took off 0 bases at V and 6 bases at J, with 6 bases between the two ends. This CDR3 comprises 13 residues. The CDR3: CASSYSWSNEQFF. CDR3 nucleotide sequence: TGTGCCAGCAGTTACTCGTGGAGCAATGAGCAGTTCTTC.

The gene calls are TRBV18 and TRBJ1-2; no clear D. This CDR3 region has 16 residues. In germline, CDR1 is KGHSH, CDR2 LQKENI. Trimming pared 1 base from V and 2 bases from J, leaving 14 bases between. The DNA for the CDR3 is TGTGCCAGCTCACCACTGCCCTGGTCAGGCAACTATGGCTACACCTTC. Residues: CASSPLPWSGNYGYTF.

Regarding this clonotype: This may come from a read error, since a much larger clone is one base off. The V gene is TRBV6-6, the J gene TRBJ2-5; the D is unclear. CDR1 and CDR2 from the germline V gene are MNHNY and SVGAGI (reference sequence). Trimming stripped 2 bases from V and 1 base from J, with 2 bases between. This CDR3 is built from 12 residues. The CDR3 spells CASSYAQETQYF. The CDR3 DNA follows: TGTGCCAGCAGTTACGCCCAAGAGACCCAGTACTTC.

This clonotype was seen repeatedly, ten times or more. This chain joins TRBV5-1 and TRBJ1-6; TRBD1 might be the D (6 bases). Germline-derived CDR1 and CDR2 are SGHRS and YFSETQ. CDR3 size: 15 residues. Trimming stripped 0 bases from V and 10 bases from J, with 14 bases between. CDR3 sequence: CASSLGGGSKSPLHF. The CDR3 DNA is TGCGCCAGCAGCTTGGGGGGGGGCAGTAAGTCACCCCTCCACTTT.

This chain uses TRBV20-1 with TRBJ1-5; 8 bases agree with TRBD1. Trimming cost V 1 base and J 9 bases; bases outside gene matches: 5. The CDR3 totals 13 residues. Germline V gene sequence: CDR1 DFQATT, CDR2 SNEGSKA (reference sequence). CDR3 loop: CSARVQGAGPQHF. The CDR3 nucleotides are TGCAGTGCTAGAGTCCAGGGGGCTGGGCCCCAGCATTTT.

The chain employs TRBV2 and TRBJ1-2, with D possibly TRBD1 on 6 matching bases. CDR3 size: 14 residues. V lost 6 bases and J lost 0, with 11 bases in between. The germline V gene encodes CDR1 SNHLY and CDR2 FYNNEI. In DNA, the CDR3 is TGTGCCAGCAGCAACGGACAGTCTAACTATGGCTACACCTTC. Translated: CASSNGQSNYGYTF.

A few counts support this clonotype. CDR3 sequence reads: CASSKNWGETQYF. CDR3 coding DNA: TGTGCCAGCAGTAAGAACTGGGGAGAGACCCAGTACTTC. The chain recombines TRBV2 with TRBJ2-5; D is uncertain. V was shortened by 5 bases and J by 4 bases, with 11 bases between the two germline ends. This CDR3 contains 13 residues. CDR1 and CDR2 from the germline V gene are SNHLY and FYNNEI.

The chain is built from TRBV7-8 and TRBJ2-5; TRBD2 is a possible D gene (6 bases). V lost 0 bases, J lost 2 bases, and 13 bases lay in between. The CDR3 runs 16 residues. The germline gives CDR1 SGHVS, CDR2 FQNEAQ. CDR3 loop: CASSLAVADSQETQYF. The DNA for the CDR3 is TGTGCCAGCAGCTTAGCGGTAGCGGATTCTCAAGAGACCCAGTACTTC.